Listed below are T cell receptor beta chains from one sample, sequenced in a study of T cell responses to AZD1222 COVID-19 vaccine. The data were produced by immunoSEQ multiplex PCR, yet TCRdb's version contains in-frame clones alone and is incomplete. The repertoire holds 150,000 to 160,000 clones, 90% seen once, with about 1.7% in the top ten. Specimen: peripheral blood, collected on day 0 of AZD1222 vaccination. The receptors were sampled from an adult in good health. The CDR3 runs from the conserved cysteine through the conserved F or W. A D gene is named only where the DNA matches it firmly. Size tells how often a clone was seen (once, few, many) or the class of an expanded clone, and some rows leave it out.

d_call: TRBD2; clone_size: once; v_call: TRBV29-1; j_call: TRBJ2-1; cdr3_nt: TGCAGCGTTGACGGACTAGCGGGATGGTCCTACAATGAGCAGTTCTTC; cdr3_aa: CSVDGLAGWSYNEQFF
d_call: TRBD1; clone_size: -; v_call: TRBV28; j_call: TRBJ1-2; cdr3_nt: TGTGCCAGCAGCCGGACAGGGTACGGCTACACCTTC; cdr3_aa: CASSRTGYGYTF
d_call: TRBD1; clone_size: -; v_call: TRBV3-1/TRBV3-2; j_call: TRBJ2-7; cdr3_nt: TGTGCCAGCAGCCAAACGACAGGGGACTCCTACGAGCAGTACTTC; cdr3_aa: CASSQTTGDSYEQYF
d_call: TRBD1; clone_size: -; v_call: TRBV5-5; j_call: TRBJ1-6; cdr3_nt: TGTGCCAGCAGCTGGAGCGGCGGGACAGCAAGAAATTCACCCCTCCACTTT; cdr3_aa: CASSWSGGTARNSPLHF
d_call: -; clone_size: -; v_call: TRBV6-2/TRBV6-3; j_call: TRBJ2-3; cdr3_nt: TGTGCCAGCAGTACCCACAGCACAGATACGCAGTATTTT; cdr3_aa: CASSTHSTDTQYF
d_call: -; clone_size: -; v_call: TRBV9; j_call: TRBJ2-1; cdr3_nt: TGTGCCAGCAGCGTAGCCAGCGATTACTTGTTCAATGAGCAGTTCTTC; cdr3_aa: CASSVASDYLFNEQFF
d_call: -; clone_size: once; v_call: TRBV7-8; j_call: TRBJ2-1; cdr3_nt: TGTGCCAGCAGCCTCAGAAGGGTTTTTTCCTACAATGAGCAGTTCTTC; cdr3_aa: CASSLRRVFSYNEQFF
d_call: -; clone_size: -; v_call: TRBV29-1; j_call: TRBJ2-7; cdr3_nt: TGCAGCTTCAGGAGGGACTCCTACGAGCAGTACTTC; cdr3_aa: CSFRRDSYEQYF
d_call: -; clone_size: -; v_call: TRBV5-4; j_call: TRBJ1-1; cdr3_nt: TGTGCCAGCAGCCCCCATGGGGGTTCGAACACTGAAGCTTTCTTT; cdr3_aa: CASSPHGGSNTEAFF
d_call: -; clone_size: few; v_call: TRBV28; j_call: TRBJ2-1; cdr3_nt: TGTGCCAGCACCGAATGGGTTGGGGTTTACAATGAGCAGTTCTTC; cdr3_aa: CASTEWVGVYNEQFF
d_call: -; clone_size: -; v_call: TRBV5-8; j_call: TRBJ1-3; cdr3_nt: TGTGCCAGCAGCTTTGGAAACACCATATATTTT; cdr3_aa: CASSFGNTIYF
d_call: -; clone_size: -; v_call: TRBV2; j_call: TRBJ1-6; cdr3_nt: TGTGCCAGCGATCCGAGCTCCTATAATTCACCCCTCCACTTT; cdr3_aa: CASDPSSYNSPLHF
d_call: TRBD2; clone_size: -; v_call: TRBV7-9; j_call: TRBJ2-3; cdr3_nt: TGTGCCAGCAGCTTACAAGCTAGCGGGCACGGTACAGATACGCAGTATTTT; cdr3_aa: CASSLQASGHGTDTQYF
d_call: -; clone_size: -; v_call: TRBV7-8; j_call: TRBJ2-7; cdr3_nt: TGTGCCAGCAGCTCCCAATTTGGGGAGGGGGCAGGCGAGCAGTACTTC; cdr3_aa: CASSSQFGEGAGEQYF
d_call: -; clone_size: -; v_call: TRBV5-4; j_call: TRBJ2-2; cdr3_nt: TGTGCCAGCAGCTTGGAATCCCTAGCGCTTACGAACACCGGGGAGCTGTTTTTT; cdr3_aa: CASSLESLALTNTGELFF
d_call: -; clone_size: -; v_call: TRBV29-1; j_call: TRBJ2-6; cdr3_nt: TGCAGCGTTGAGGCGGTACAGGAGGCCTCTGGGGCCAACGTCCTGACTTTC; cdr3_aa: CSVEAVQEASGANVLTF
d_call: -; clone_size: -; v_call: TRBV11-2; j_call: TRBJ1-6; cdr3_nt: TGTGCCAGCAGCTTGGATATTGACAGAGTTAATTCACCCCTCCACTTT; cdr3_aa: CASSLDIDRVNSPLHF
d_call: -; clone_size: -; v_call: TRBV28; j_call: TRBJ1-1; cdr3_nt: TGTGCCAGCTTGGACAGCTTGAACACTGAAGCTTTCTTT; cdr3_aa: CASLDSLNTEAFF
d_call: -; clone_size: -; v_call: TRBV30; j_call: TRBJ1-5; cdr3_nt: TGTGCCTGGAGCACAAGGTCGGGTATTTTCCAGCATTTT; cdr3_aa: CAWSTRSGIFQHF
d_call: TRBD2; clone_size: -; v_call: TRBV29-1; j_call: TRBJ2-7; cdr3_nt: TGCAGCGTTGACCTAGCGGGAGCTGAGGGCTACGAGCAGTACTTC; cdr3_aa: CSVDLAGAEGYEQYF
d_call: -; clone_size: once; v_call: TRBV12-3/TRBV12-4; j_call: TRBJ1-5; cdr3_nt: TGTGCCAGCAGCACAGGGAGTCAGCCCCAGCATTTT; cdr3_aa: CASSTGSQPQHF